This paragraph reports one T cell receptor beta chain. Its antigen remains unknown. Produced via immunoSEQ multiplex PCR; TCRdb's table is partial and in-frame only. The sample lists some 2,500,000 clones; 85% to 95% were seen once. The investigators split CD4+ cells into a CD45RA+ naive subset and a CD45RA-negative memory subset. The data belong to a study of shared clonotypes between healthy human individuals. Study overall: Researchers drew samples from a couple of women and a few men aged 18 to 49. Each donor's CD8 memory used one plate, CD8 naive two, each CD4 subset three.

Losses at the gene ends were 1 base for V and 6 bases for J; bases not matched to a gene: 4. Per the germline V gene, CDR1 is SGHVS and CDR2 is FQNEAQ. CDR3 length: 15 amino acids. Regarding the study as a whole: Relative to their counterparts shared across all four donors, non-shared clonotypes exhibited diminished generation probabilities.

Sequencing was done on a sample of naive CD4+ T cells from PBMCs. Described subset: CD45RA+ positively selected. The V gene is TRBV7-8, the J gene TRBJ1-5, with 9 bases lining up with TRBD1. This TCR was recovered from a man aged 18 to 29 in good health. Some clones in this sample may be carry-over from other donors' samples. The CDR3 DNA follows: TGTGCCAGCAGCTTAGAGCACAGGGGGCCTCAGCCCCAGCATTTT. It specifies CASSLEHRGPQPQHF.